This is a list of T cell receptor beta chains from one sample in a study of blood T cell repertoires in COVID-19. This table comes from immunoSEQ multiplex PCR, and its TCRdb copy is limited to in-frame clones, with some not included. The data contain a few hundred thousand clones, around 87% of them seen just once; the ten biggest clones take up approximately 7.2%. Sequencing was done on a sample of PBMCs or T cells enriched from blood (not recorded which). All receptors come from a man aged 25-45 years in a cohort exposed to, infected with or recovered from COVID-19 (not recorded which). CDR3s leave out the opening cysteine and the closing phenylalanine or tryptophan. Only part of the rows carry a size: once, few, many, or a class if the clone is expanded.

CDR3 protein,V gene,clone size,J gene
ASSFTGVPMREQY,TRBV7-2,NA,TRBJ2-7
ASSLAGGQSTGELF,TRBV7-9,few,TRBJ2-2
ASSDLAGGSTDTQY,TRBV6-4,NA,TRBJ2-3
ASSILAGGYNEQF,TRBV6-5,NA,TRBJ2-1
ASSYPGYERTQY,TRBV6-5,NA,TRBJ2-5
SVDVSGLRTEAF,TRBV29-1,NA,TRBJ1-1
ASSLRGGPYEQY,TRBV27,once,TRBJ2-7
ASSPGTSGRDREQY,TRBV11-2,NA,TRBJ2-7
SASHRVVYEQY,TRBV20-1,NA,TRBJ2-7
ASSFRLAGADTGELF,TRBV5-1,NA,TRBJ2-2
ATSDLDSSQDEQF,TRBV24-1,NA,TRBJ2-1
ASSEQGDTGELF,TRBV6-1,NA,TRBJ2-2
ASSLTGYYGYT,TRBV12-3/TRBV12-4,NA,TRBJ1-2
ASSPPGQEEAF,TRBV18,NA,TRBJ1-1
ASSYLTGGYEQY,TRBV6-5,NA,TRBJ2-7
ASSYVPGGSYEQY,TRBV6-5,NA,TRBJ2-7
SVVYFQGGLGLAH,TRBV29-1,NA,TRBJ2-3
ASSLGRGWETQY,TRBV11-2,NA,TRBJ2-5
ASSRIKTGAGTDTQY,TRBV18,NA,TRBJ2-3
ASSFAGELF,TRBV5-1,NA,TRBJ2-2
ASSLAGTWEQY,TRBV27,NA,TRBJ2-7
ATSSTENTEAF,TRBV24-1,once,TRBJ1-1
ASSLGGYNEQF,TRBV27,NA,TRBJ2-1
ASSPRTGLGREKLF,TRBV28,NA,TRBJ1-4
ASSPGLAGALRYEQY,TRBV7-2,NA,TRBJ2-7
ASRRDAGNTIY,TRBV6-5,few,TRBJ1-3
AISEGGINTEAF,TRBV10-3,NA,TRBJ1-1